This TCR beta chain was identified during a study of T cell clonality in common variable immunodeficiency. Whole-study findings and limits: The cause of increased CVID clonality remains unclear without subpopulation sequencing. CVID patient heterogeneity limited repertoire-clinical complication correlations. CVID subjects showed higher TCRbeta clonality than healthy controls.

CDR3 length: 11 amino acids. Germline V gene data show CDR1 as SGHTA and CDR2 as FQGNSA. Clones were read by immunoSEQ multiplex PCR, and TCRdb kept only the in-frame ones, dropping some. The sample includes approximately 44,000 clones, none of them occurring once. This clone appeared many times. Antigen unknown. The read terminates 3 residues before the CDR3 end, so the remaining end is supplied by the germline J gene. Both groups were predominantly of Caucasian heritage. This sequence joins TRBV7-2 and TRBJ1-1; 7 nucleotides match TRBD1. The TCR comes from a person aged 18 to 75 in good health. Material for sequencing was peripheral blood mononuclear cells. CDR3 sequence reads: CASRDVRGAFF. The DNA read from the CDR3 is TGTGCCAGCAGAGACGTCAGGGGG.